This TCR beta chain was recovered during a study of read filtering for tumor transcriptome and immune sequencing. Study-wide results and limits: Even smaller IR-seq throughput identified most shared clonotypes.

Bone marrow was sampled from every patient at the time of active disease. Germline loops: CDR1 SGHAT, CDR2 FQNNGV. The CDR3 totals 12 residues. V was trimmed by 5 bases and J by 1 base, leaving 5 bases between them. The sample holds many counts of this clonotype. Its antigen is as yet unknown. This library used approximately 370 ng RNA and molecular barcoded adaptors spanning alpha/delta and beta/gamma chains. TCRdb recomputed calls from the reads with MiXCR, one row per CDR3 protein. The sample has 40,000 or so distinct CDR3 sequences, more than 13% seen once; the top ten hold 5.5% to 7%. Sequenced input: a population of CD138-negative cells sorted from bone marrow. The V and J genes are TRBV11-2 and TRBJ1-2, with unresolved D. This clonotype was obtained from a donor at least 40 years old with multiple myeloma. CDR3 sequence reads: CASSNDNYGYTF. The CDR3, as DNA: TGTGCCAGCAGCAATGATAACTATGGCTACACCTTC.